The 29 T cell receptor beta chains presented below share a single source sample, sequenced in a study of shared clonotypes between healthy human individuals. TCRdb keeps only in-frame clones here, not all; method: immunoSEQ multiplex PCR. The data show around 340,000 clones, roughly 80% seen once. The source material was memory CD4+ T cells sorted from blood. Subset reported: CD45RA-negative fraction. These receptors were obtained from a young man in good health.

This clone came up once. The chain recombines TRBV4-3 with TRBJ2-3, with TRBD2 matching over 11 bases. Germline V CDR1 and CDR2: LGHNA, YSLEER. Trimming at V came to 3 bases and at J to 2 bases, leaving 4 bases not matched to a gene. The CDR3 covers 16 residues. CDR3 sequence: CASSQVAGGDTDTQYF. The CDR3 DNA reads TGCGCCAGCAGCCAGGTAGCGGGAGGGGACACAGATACGCAGTATTTT.

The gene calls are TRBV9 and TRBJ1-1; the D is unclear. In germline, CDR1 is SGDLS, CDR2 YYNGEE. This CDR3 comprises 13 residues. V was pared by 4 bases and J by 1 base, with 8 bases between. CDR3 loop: CASSPRTNTEAFF. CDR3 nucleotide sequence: TGTGCCAGCAGCCCTCGGACGAACACTGAAGCTTTCTTT.

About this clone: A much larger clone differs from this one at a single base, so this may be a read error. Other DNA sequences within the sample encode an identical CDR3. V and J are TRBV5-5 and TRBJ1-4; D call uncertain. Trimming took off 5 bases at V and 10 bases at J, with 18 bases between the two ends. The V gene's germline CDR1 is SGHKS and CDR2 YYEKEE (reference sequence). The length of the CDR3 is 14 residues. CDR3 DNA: TGTGCCAGCAGTCTCCCTACCCAAGACGGAAAACTGTTTTTT. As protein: CASSLPTQDGKLFF.

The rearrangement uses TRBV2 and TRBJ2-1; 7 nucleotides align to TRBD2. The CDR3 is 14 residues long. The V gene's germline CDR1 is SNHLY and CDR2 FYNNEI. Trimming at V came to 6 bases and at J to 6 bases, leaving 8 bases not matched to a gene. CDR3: CASRAGEASNEQFF. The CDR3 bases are TGTGCCAGCAGGGCGGGAGAGGCTTCCAATGAGCAGTTCTTC.

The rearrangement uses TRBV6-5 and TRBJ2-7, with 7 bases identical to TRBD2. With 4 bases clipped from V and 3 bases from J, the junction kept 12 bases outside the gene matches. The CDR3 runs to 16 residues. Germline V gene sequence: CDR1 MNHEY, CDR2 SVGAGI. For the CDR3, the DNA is TGTGCCAGCAGTTCCACACGGGGGACTATGGTCTACGAGCAGTACTTC. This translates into CASSSTRGTMVYEQYF.

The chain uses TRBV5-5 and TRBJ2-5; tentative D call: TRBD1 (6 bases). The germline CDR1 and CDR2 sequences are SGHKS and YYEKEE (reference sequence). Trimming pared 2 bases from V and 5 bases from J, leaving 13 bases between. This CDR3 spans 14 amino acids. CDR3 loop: CASSFSNRVETQYF. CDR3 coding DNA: TGTGCCAGCAGCTTCTCTAACAGGGTGGAGACCCAGTACTTC.

The CDR3 DNA is TGTGCCAGCAGTGATGGGGACAGGGTGGCCAAAAACATTCAGTACTTC. This encodes CASSDGDRVAKNIQYF. The rearrangement links TRBV2 to TRBJ2-4, with 9 positions matching TRBD1. The CDR3 consists of 16 residues. CDR1 is SNHLY, CDR2 FYNNEI, per germline. Trimming removed 3 bases from V and 1 base from J; junction bases left unmatched: 4.

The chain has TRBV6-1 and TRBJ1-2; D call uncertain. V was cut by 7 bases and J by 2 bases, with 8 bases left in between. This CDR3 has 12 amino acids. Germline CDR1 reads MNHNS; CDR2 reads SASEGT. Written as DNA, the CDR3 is TGTGCCAGCATAAAAGGGAACTATGGCTACACCTTC. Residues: CASIKGNYGYTF.

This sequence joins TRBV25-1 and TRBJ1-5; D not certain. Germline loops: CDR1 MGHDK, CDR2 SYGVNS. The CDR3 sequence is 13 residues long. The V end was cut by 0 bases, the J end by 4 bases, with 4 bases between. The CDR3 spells CASSEYGNQPQHF. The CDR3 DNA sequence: TGTGCCAGCAGTGAATATGGGAATCAGCCCCAGCATTTT.

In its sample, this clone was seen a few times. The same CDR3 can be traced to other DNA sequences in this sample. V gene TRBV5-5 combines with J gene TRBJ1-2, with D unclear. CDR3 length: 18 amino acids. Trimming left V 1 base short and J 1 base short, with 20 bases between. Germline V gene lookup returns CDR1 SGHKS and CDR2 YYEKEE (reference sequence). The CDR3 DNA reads TGTGCCAGCAGCTTGTTATCGGCAACGAGTTTGATTAACTATGGCTACACCTTC. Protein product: CASSLLSATSLINYGYTF.

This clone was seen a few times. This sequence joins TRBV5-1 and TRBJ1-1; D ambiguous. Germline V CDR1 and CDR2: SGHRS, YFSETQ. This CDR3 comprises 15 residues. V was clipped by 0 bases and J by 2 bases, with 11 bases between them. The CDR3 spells CASSLVGGRNTEAFF. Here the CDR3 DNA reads TGCGCCAGCAGCTTGGTTGGAGGGAGAAACACTGAAGCTTTCTTT.

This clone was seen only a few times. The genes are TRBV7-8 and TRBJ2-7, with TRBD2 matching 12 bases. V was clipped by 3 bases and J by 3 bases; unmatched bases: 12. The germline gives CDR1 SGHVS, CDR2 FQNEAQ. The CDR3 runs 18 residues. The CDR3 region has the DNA TGTGCCAGCAGCTTCCGGTGGGAGACTAGCGGGAGTATCTACGAGCAGTACTTC. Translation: CASSFRWETSGSIYEQYF.

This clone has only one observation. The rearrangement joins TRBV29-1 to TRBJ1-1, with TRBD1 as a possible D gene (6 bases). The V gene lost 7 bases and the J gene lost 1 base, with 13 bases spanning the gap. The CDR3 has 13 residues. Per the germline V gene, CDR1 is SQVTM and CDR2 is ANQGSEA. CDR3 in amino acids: CSGRGGRNTEAFF. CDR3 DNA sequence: TGCAGCGGGCGGGGGGGCAGGAACACTGAAGCTTTCTTT.

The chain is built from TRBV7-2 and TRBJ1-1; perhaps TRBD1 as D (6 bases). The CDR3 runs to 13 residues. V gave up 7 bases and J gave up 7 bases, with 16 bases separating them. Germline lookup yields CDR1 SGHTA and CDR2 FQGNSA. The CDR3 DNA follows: TGTGCCAGCAACCAACAGGGCCATGATGAAGCTTTCTTT. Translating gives CASNQQGHDEAFF.

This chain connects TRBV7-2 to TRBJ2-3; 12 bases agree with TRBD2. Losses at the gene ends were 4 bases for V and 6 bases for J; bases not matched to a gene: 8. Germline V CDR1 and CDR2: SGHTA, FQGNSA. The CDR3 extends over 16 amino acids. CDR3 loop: CASSSARLAGVDTQYF. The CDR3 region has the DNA TGTGCCAGCAGCTCCGCCCGACTAGCGGGAGTTGATACGCAGTATTTT.

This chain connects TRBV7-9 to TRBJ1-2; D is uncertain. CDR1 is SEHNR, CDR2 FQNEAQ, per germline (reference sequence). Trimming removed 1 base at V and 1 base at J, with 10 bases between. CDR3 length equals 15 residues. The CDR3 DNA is TGTGCCAGCAGCTTAGAGGTCAGCTTTAACTATGGCTACACCTTC. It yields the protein CASSLEVSFNYGYTF. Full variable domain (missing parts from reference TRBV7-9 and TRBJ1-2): DTGVSQNPRHKITKRGQNVTFRCDPISEHNRLYWYRQTLGQGPEFLTYFQNEAQLEKSRLLSDRFSAERPKGSFSTLEIQRTEQGDSAMYLCASSLEVSFNYGYTFGSGTRLTVV.

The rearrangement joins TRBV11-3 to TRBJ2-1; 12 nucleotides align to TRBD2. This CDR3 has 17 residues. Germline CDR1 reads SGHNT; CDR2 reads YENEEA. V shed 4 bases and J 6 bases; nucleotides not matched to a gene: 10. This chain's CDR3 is CASSSASGRAGSNEQFF. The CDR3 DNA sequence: TGTGCCAGCAGCTCCGCTAGCGGGAGGGCCGGGAGCAATGAGCAGTTCTTC.

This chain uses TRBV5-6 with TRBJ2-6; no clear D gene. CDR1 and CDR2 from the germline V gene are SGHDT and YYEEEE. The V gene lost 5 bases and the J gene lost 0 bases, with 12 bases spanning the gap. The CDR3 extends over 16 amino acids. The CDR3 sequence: CASSFNSISGANVLTF. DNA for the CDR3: TGTGCCAGCAGTTTTAATTCAATCTCTGGGGCCAACGTCCTGACTTTC.

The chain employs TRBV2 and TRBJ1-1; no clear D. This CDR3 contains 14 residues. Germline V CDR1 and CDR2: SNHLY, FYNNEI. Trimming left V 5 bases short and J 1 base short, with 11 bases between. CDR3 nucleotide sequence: TGTGCCAGCAGTCCGGACGGAAGGAACACTGAAGCTTTCTTT. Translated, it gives CASSPDGRNTEAFF.

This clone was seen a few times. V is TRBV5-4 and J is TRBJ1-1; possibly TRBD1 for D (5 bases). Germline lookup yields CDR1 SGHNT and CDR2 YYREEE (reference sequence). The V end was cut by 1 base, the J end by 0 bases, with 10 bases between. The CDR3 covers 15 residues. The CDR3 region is CASSLPTGMNTEAFF. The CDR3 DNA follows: TGTGCCAGCAGCTTGCCCACAGGAATGAACACTGAAGCTTTCTTT.

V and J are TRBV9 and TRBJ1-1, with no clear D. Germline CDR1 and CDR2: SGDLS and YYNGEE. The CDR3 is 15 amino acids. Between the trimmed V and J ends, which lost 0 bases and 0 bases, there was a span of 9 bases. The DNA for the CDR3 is TGTGCCAGCAGCGTAGGGCTGCTTATGAACACTGAAGCTTTCTTT. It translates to CASSVGLLMNTEAFF.

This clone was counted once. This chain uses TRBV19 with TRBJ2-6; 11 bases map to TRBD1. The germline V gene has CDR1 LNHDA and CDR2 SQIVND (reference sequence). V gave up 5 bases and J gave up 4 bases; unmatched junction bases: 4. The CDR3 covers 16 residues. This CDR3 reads CASSSGQGAGANVLTF. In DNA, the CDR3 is TGTGCCAGTAGTTCCGGACAGGGGGCCGGGGCCAACGTCCTGACTTTC.

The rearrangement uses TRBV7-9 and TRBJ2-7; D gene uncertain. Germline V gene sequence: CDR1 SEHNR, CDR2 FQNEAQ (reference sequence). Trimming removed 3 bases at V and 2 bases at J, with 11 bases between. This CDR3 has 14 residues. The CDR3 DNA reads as TGTGCCAGCAGCTTGGCTGGGTTGACCTACGAGCAGTACTTC. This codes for CASSLAGLTYEQYF.

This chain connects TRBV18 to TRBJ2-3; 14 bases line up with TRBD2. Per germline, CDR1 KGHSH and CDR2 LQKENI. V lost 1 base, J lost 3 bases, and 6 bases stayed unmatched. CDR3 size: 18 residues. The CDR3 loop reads CASSPLGTSGRGTDTQYF. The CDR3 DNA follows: TGTGCCAGCTCACCACTCGGGACTAGCGGGAGAGGGACAGATACGCAGTATTTT. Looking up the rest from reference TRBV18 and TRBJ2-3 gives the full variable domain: NAGVMQNPRHLVRRRGQEARLRCSPMKGHSHVYWYRQLPEEGLKFMVYLQKENIIDESGMPKERFSAEFPKEGPSILRIQQVVRGDSAAYFCASSPLGTSGRGTDTQYFGPGTRLTVL.

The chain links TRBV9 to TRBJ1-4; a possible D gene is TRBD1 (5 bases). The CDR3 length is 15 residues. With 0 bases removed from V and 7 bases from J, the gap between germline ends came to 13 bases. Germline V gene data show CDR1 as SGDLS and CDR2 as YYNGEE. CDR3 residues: CASSVEGGDGEKLFF. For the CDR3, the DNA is TGTGCCAGCAGCGTAGAGGGAGGGGACGGTGAAAAACTGTTTTTT.

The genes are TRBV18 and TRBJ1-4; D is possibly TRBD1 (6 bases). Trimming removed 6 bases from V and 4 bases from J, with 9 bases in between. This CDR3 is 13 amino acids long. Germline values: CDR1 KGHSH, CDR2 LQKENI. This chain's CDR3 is CASSRDINEKLFF. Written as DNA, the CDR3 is TGTGCCAGCTCGAGGGACATTAATGAAAAACTGTTTTTT.

The CDR3 protein is CASSSRGQGARETQYF. The CDR3 DNA is TGTGCCAGCAGCTCGAGGGGACAGGGGGCGCGAGAGACCCAGTACTTC. The chain has TRBV7-9 and TRBJ2-5; TRBD1 matches 12 bases. After removal of 4 bases from V and 4 bases from J, the junction contained 7 bases not matched to a gene. Per germline, CDR1 SEHNR and CDR2 FQNEAQ (reference sequence). This CDR3 has 16 amino acids.

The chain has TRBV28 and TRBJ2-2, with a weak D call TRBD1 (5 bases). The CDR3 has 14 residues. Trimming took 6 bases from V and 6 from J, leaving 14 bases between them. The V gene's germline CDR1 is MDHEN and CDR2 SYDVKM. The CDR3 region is CASRSRALAGELFF. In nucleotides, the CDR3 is TGTGCCAGCAGGAGCAGGGCTTTAGCCGGGGAGCTGTTTTTT. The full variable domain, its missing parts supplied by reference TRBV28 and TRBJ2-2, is DVKVTQSSRYLVKRTGEKVFLECVQDMDHENMFWYRQDPGLGLRLIYFSYDVKMKEKGDIPEGYSVSREKKERFSLILESASTNQTSMYLCASRSRALAGELFFGEGSRLTVL.

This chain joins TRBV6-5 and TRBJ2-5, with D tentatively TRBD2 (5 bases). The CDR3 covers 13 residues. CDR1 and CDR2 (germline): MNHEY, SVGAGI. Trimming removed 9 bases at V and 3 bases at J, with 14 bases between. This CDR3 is CASIAPGEETQYF. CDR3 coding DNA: TGTGCCAGTATTGCGCCCGGGGAAGAGACCCAGTACTTC.